This TCR beta chain derives from a study of blood T cell repertoires in COVID-19. Profiling relied on immunoSEQ multiplex PCR, and the TCRdb table lists in-frame clones only, not all of them. The sample carries approximately 280,000 clones, around 90% recorded once. V gave up 8 bases and J gave up 1 base, with 11 bases separating them. The CDR3 extends over 13 amino acids. Germline CDR1 and CDR2: WNHNN and SYGVQD (reference sequence). The rearrangement links TRBV10-1 to TRBJ1-1; maybe TRBD1 (6 bases). The clonotype comes from a woman between 18 and 30 years old with acute COVID-19. The sequenced sample consisted of PBMCs or T cells enriched from blood (not recorded which). The CDR3 nucleotides read TGCGCCAGCGCAGGGGACCCGAACACTGAAGCTTTCTTT. Protein product: CASAGDPNTEAFF.